This is a list of T cell receptor beta chains from one sample in a study of patients and donors after allogeneic stem cell transplantation. TCRdb itself ran the RT-PCR reads through MiXCR, one entry per CDR3 protein. Of hundreds of thousands of distinct CDR3 sequences detected, 13% to 15% appear once; the ten largest clones hold 11%. The sequencing sample was made of blood, either unsorted or a sorted T cell fraction (not recorded which). The source of these receptors is a human donor who was either an allogeneic HSCT recipient or a stem cell or donor lymphocyte infusion donor (not recorded which). It is not recorded whose cells these are; they may come from a transplant donor. Both conserved end residues are part of each CDR3. The order of the fields is D gene, J gene, clone size, V gene, CDR3 protein, CDR3 DNA. D genes are given only for firm matches. Clone size is shown for a subset of rows, as once, few, many or a class of expanded clone.

TRBD1 TRBJ1-1 many TRBV6-5 CASSYMGQGAAEAFF TGTGCCAGCAGTTACATGGGGCAGGGGGCAGCTGAAGCTTTCTTT
NA TRBJ1-5 many TRBV6-1 CASSTRAIPGPQHF TGTGCCAGCAGTACGCGGGCCATCCCGGGGCCCCAGCATTTT
NA TRBJ2-3 few TRBV14 CASSRGQITDTQYF TGTGCCAGCAGCCGAGGACAGATCACAGATACGCAGTATTTT
TRBD1 TRBJ2-1 few TRBV29-1 CSVGKQGPYNEQFF TGCAGCGTTGGGAAACAGGGGCCCTACAATGAGCAGTTCTTC
TRBD1 TRBJ2-1 few TRBV7-7 CASSLDRGSDEQFF TGTGCTAGCAGCTTAGACAGGGGGTCAGATGAGCAGTTCTTC
NA TRBJ2-7 NA TRBV5-4 CASSQLGLPEQYF TGTGCCAGCAGCCAACTGGGACTCCCCGAGCAGTACTTC
NA TRBJ1-2 NA TRBV6-2/TRBV6-3 CASSGAASNYGYTF TGTGCCAGCAGTGGGGCAGCAAGTAACTATGGCTACACCTTC
TRBD2 TRBJ2-5 NA TRBV13 CASSSFLFQGTSGQETQYF TGTGCCAGCAGCTCGTTTCTTTTTCAAGGGACTAGCGGACAAGAGACCCAGTACTTC
TRBD1 TRBJ1-2 NA TRBV9 CASSVDRGSGYTF TGTGCCAGCAGCGTCGACAGGGGTAGCGGCTACACCTTC
NA TRBJ2-1 many TRBV14 CASSQSSEYYNEQFF TGTGCCAGCAGCCAAAGCAGCGAATATTACAATGAGCAGTTCTTC
NA TRBJ2-1 few TRBV10-3 CAAQQGGLSYNEQFF TGTGCCGCACAACAGGGCGGTCTGTCCTACAATGAGCAGTTCTTC
NA TRBJ2-1 NA TRBV10-3 CAISEPSINEQFF TGTGCCATCAGTGAGCCCTCGATCAATGAGCAGTTCTTC
TRBD1 TRBJ2-2 few TRBV5-6 CASSLRLSGGNWELFF TGTGCCAGCAGCCTTCGCCTTTCAGGGGGCAACTGGGAGCTGTTTTTT
NA TRBJ1-6 NA TRBV10-3 CAISEQGGNSPLHF TGTGCCATCAGTGAACAGGGAGGTAATTCACCCCTCCACTTT
NA TRBJ2-5 NA TRBV15 CATSRDGKGEETQYF TGTGCCACCAGCAGAGATGGGAAAGGGGAAGAGACCCAGTACTTC
TRBD1 TRBJ1-4 NA TRBV27 CASSWGQGEKLFF TGTGCCAGCAGTTGGGGACAGGGTGAAAAACTGTTTTTT
TRBD1 TRBJ1-1 few TRBV7-2 CASSVAGNRGNTEAFF TGTGCCAGCAGCGTAGCTGGAAACAGGGGGAACACTGAAGCTTTCTTT
NA TRBJ1-2 NA TRBV6-5 CASSYYPGNYGYTF TGTGCCAGCAGTTATTATCCCGGGAACTATGGCTACACCTTC
NA TRBJ1-1 many TRBV4-1 CASSTLNTEAFF TGCGCCAGCAGCACTTTGAACACTGAAGCTTTCTTT
NA TRBJ1-2 few TRBV20-1 CSARESSAGGDGYTF TGCAGTGCTAGAGAGAGCTCCGCGGGGGGCGATGGCTACACCTTC
TRBD2 TRBJ2-1 NA TRBV7-8 CASSRTAGTTPREQFF TGTGCCAGCAGCCGTACCGCCGGGACTACCCCCCGTGAGCAGTTCTTC
NA TRBJ1-1 few TRBV30 CAWSDSARGTEAFF TGTGCCTGGAGTGACAGTGCTAGAGGGACTGAAGCTTTCTTT
NA TRBJ1-5 few TRBV28 CASSLMGRRVGNQPQHF TGTGCCAGCAGCCTAATGGGACGTCGAGTTGGCAATCAGCCCCAGCATTTT
NA TRBJ2-7 NA TRBV24-1 CATSDRSGSIYEQYF TGTGCCACCAGTGACCGTAGCGGAAGTATCTACGAGCAGTACTTC
NA TRBJ2-2 many TRBV12-3/TRBV12-4 CASRSPVGRANTGELFF TGTGCCAGCCGCTCCCCAGTTGGGCGAGCGAACACCGGGGAGCTGTTTTTT
NA TRBJ1-2 NA TRBV6-6 CASRSQGGYTF TGTGCCAGCAGATCTCAGGGCGGCTACACCTTC
NA TRBJ1-1 few TRBV20-1 CSAGGQNTEAFF TGCAGTGCAGGGGGACAGAACACTGAAGCTTTCTTT
NA TRBJ1-1 few TRBV9 CASSVAPGAANTEAFF TGTGCCAGCAGCGTAGCCCCTGGAGCGGCGAACACTGAAGCTTTCTTT
NA TRBJ1-1 NA TRBV6-1 CASSPAWGTEAFF TGTGCCAGCAGTCCAGCTTGGGGCACTGAAGCTTTCTTT
NA TRBJ1-1 many TRBV7-7 CASSVSRSTEAFF TGTGCTAGCAGCGTTAGCCGGAGTACTGAAGCTTTCTTT
NA TRBJ2-7 few TRBV5-1 CASSWSGSTYEQYF TGCGCCAGCAGCTGGAGCGGGTCAACGTACGAGCAGTACTTC
TRBD1 TRBJ1-6 NA TRBV25-1 CASSEVVTGRRSPLHF TGTGCCAGCAGTGAAGTAGTGACAGGGCGCCGATCACCCCTCCACTTT
TRBD2 TRBJ2-3 few TRBV2 CASSGDYRGGIFLDTQYF TGTGCCAGCAGCGGAGACTATCGGGGGGGTATCTTCCTAGATACGCAGTATTTT
NA TRBJ2-3 few TRBV5-4 CASSLDGGGKDTQYF TGTGCCAGCAGCTTGGATGGGGGAGGTAAAGATACGCAGTATTTT
NA TRBJ2-4 many TRBV29-1 CSVEDTGLAKNIQYF TGCAGCGTTGAAGATACGGGGCTAGCCAAAAACATTCAGTACTTC
NA TRBJ1-5 many TRBV5-1 CASSLGADYQPQHF TGCGCCAGCAGCTTGGGTGCAGATTATCAGCCCCAGCATTTT
NA TRBJ1-1 few TRBV20-1 CSASRTAEAFF TGCAGTGCTAGTCGGACTGCTGAAGCTTTCTTT
TRBD2 TRBJ2-3 NA TRBV7-2 CASGRPGLASYF TGTGCCAGCGGCCGGCCGGGACTAGCGTCGTATTTT
NA TRBJ2-1 few TRBV24-1 CATSDFSRGSEQFF TGTGCCACCAGTGATTTTTCCAGGGGAAGCGAGCAGTTCTTC
TRBD1 TRBJ2-7 NA TRBV29-1 CSVEETGTGYYEQYF TGCAGCGTTGAAGAGACCGGGACAGGGTACTACGAGCAGTACTTC
TRBD2 TRBJ2-1 few TRBV3-1 CASSRTSGSFYNEQFF TGTGCCAGCAGCCGAACTAGCGGGAGCTTCTACAATGAGCAGTTCTTC
NA TRBJ2-1 few TRBV3-1 CASSNSQSNEQFF TGTGCCAGCAGCAACTCCCAGAGCAATGAGCAGTTCTTC
TRBD1 TRBJ1-1 few TRBV19 CASSTLFGTGVNTEAFF TGTGCCAGTAGTACCCTCTTCGGGACAGGCGTTAACACTGAAGCTTTCTTT
NA TRBJ2-4 few TRBV5-4 CASSSPDESSIQYF TGTGCCAGCAGCTCCCCGGACGAATCATCCATTCAGTACTTC
NA TRBJ1-2 NA TRBV2 CASSEGAGSWGYTF TGTGCCAGCAGTGAAGGGGCAGGCTCTTGGGGCTACACCTTC
TRBD2 TRBJ2-1 NA TRBV6-4 CASSVVAGHNEQFF TGTGCCAGCAGTGTAGTAGCGGGTCACAATGAGCAGTTCTTC
NA TRBJ2-5 NA TRBV7-3 CASSQQVQETQYF TGTGCCAGCAGCCAACAGGTTCAAGAGACCCAGTACTTC
TRBD2 TRBJ2-7 NA TRBV20-1 CSARDLAGDYEQYF TGCAGTGCTAGAGACCTAGCGGGGGACTACGAGCAGTACTTC
NA TRBJ2-1 NA TRBV7-3 CASSLIPGNEQFF TGTGCCAGCAGCTTAATACCGGGTAATGAGCAGTTCTTC
NA TRBJ2-1 once TRBV30 CAWSRDNEQFF TGTGCCTGGAGCCGGGACAATGAGCAGTTCTTC
TRBD2 TRBJ2-3 few TRBV7-2 CASSSGLAGADTQYF TGTGCCAGCAGCTCAGGACTAGCGGGGGCGGATACGCAGTATTTT
NA TRBJ2-1 NA TRBV9 CASSVGRSYNEQFF TGTGCCAGCAGCGTCGGGCGCTCCTACAATGAGCAGTTCTTC
TRBD2 TRBJ2-7 NA TRBV19 CASSIGSSGTYEQYF TGTGCCAGTAGTATTGGTTCTAGCGGGACTTACGAGCAGTACTTC
NA TRBJ2-3 many TRBV12-3/TRBV12-4 CASSQGLPPTDTQYF TGTGCCAGCAGTCAGGGCCTCCCCCCCACAGATACGCAGTATTTT
TRBD1 TRBJ2-1 NA TRBV9 CASSSPGTGGRNEQFF TGTGCCAGCAGCTCGCCCGGGACAGGGGGGCGCAATGAGCAGTTCTTC
TRBD1 TRBJ2-3 few TRBV29-1 CSTRGQGITDTQYF TGCAGCACCCGTGGACAGGGGATCACAGATACGCAGTATTTT
NA TRBJ2-2 NA TRBV27 CASSLFTTNTGELFF TGTGCCAGCAGTTTATTCACAACGAACACCGGGGAGCTGTTTTTT
NA TRBJ2-5 NA TRBV27 CASGVPGEAQETQYF TGTGCCAGCGGCGTTCCGGGAGAGGCCCAAGAGACCCAGTACTTC
NA TRBJ2-5 NA TRBV2 CASSGQFQETQYF TGTGCCAGCAGCGGACAGTTCCAAGAGACCCAGTACTTC
NA TRBJ2-1 few TRBV6-5 CATFTGASEQFF TGTGCCACCTTTACGGGGGCCAGTGAGCAGTTCTTC